Presented here are 15 T cell receptor beta chains from one specimen sequenced in a study of cytomegalovirus exposure and HLA in healthy donors. Sequencing was performed with immunoSEQ multiplex PCR; in TCRdb, only in-frame clones are kept and a portion is missing. The sample records roughly 120,000 clones, 86% being singletons. Sequencing was carried out using PBMCs. All receptors come from a man younger than 35 in good health and CMV-seronegative.

The J gene is TRBJ1-2, the V gene TRBV6-1; 7 bases agree with TRBD1. Germline V gene lookup returns CDR1 MNHNS and CDR2 SASEGT. V dropped 5 bases and J dropped 5; count of bases not matched to a gene: 8. This CDR3 spans 14 amino acids. CDR3 DNA: TGTGCCAGCAGTCTGGGACAGCAAGCTTATGGCTACACCTTC. Its protein product is CASSLGQQAYGYTF.

The rearrangement links TRBV20-1 to TRBJ2-1; the D is unclear. V shed 2 bases and J shed 9 bases, with 8 bases lying between them. Germline CDR1 DFQATT, CDR2 SNEGSKA (reference sequence). The CDR3 loop spans 11 amino acids. CDR3 residues: CSARQYPEQFF. DNA of the CDR3: TGCAGTGCTAGACAGTACCCTGAGCAGTTCTTC.

The rearrangement joins TRBV7-2 to TRBJ1-1, with D perhaps TRBD1 (6 bases). The germline CDR1 and CDR2 sequences are SGHTA and FQGNSA. This CDR3 contains 14 residues. Trimming shortened V by 3 bases and J by 1 base, and 9 bases separated the two germline ends. The CDR3 DNA reads as TGTGCCAGCAGCTTGGTAGGGGGGAACACTGAAGCTTTCTTT. Amino acid sequence: CASSLVGGNTEAFF.

The CDR3 DNA reads as TGTGCCAGCAGCCCAGGACAGGGCGTTGGGACCCAGCATTTT. Translation: CASSPGQGVGTQHF. The rearrangement joins TRBV9 to TRBJ1-5; 8 bases are shared with TRBD1. This CDR3 is 14 amino acids long. The germline gives CDR1 SGDLS, CDR2 YYNGEE. Trimming cost V 4 bases and J 11 bases; bases outside gene matches: 11.

The CDR3 DNA is TGTGCCAGCAGTGAAGCGGGACAGAGAAACTACCGGGCCAACGTCCTGACTTTC. This gives the protein CASSEAGQRNYRANVLTF. The chain joins TRBV6-1 to TRBJ2-6; 7 nucleotides align to TRBD1. The CDR3 has 18 residues. V shed 0 bases, J shed 5 bases, and the junction held 10 bases outside the gene matches. The germline gives CDR1 MNHNS, CDR2 SASEGT.

The chain couples TRBV7-2 to TRBJ2-7; 9 bases line up with TRBD1. The germline V gene encodes CDR1 SGHTA and CDR2 FQGNSA. After removal of 5 bases from V and 7 bases from J, the junction contained 9 bases not matched to a gene. The CDR3 covers 14 residues. The CDR3 sequence is CASSLGQGLWEQYF. In nucleotides, the CDR3 is TGTGCCAGCAGCCTGGGACAGGGCCTCTGGGAGCAGTACTTC.

The rearrangement joins TRBV29-1 to TRBJ1-1; D might be TRBD1 (5 bases). Germline values: CDR1 SQVTM, CDR2 ANQGSEA. Trimming pared 6 bases from V and 0 bases from J, leaving 20 bases between. The length of the CDR3 is 16 residues. CDR3 sequence: CSVGGSLGRLNTEAFF. The DNA for the CDR3 is TGCAGCGTGGGGGGTAGCCTTGGGCGACTGAACACTGAAGCTTTCTTT.

The chain combines TRBV11-3 with TRBJ2-3; TRBD2 aligns across 13 bases. The V gene's germline CDR1 is SGHNT and CDR2 YENEEA. This CDR3 spans 19 amino acids. Trimming at V came to 4 bases and at J to 3 bases, leaving 13 bases not matched to a gene. CDR3 in amino acids: CASSSRTSGGLMGTDTQYF. In nucleotides, the CDR3 is TGTGCCAGCAGCTCCCGGACTAGCGGGGGCCTGATGGGGACAGATACGCAGTATTTT.

Only a few counts were recorded for this clone. This chain uses TRBV9 with TRBJ2-1; 15 nucleotides line up with TRBD2. Germline V gene data show CDR1 as SGDLS and CDR2 as YYNGEE. This CDR3 region has 18 residues. V shed 0 bases and J 8 bases; nucleotides not matched to a gene: 9. The CDR3 is CASSVAPGLAGGIDEQFF. DNA for the CDR3: TGTGCCAGCAGCGTAGCTCCCGGACTAGCGGGGGGGATCGATGAGCAGTTCTTC.

The V gene is TRBV7-9, the J gene TRBJ1-1; D unresolved. The CDR3 length is 14 residues. The germline V gene has CDR1 SEHNR and CDR2 FQNEAQ (reference sequence). Trimming left V 5 bases short and J 1 base short, with 11 bases between. CDR3 amino acids: CASSAWAGNTEAFF. As DNA, the CDR3 is TGTGCCAGCAGCGCCTGGGCGGGGAACACTGAAGCTTTCTTT.

On this clone itself: Germline is not matched at one junction end, which may reflect a read error. The chain has TRBV7-7 and TRBJ2-1, with TRBD2 identical over 9 bases. The CDR3 runs 13 residues. Germline V CDR1 and CDR2: SSHAT, FNYEAQ (reference sequence). CDR3 in amino acids: CASSLAGADEQFF. CDR3 coding DNA: TGTGCTAGCAGCTTAGCGGGGGCGGATGAGCAGTTCTTC.

The chain combines TRBV5-1 with TRBJ2-3, with 12 nucleotides matching TRBD2. The CDR3 contains 17 residues. Germline V gene sequence: CDR1 SGHRS, CDR2 YFSETQ. V shed 4 bases and J 2 bases; nucleotides not matched to a gene: 8. For the CDR3, the DNA is TGCGCCAGCAGCAGAGGCCGACTAGCGGGAGACACAGATACGCAGTATTTT. Protein product: CASSRGRLAGDTDTQYF.

The chain joins TRBV29-1 to TRBJ2-1; 7 nucleotides align to TRBD2. Losses at the gene ends were 3 bases for V and 0 bases for J; bases not matched to a gene: 23. The CDR3 consists of 21 residues. In germline, CDR1 is SQVTM, CDR2 ANQGSEA. The CDR3 protein is CSVDPYKRDALPTRSYNEQFF. The DNA for the CDR3 is TGCAGCGTTGACCCCTATAAGCGGGATGCATTGCCAACACGCTCCTACAATGAGCAGTTCTTC.

The V call is TRBV15, the J call TRBJ2-7; TRBD2 might be the D (6 bases). This CDR3 region has 14 residues. The V and J ends lost 0 bases and 6 bases respectively, with 12 bases between them. Germline CDR1 and CDR2: LNHNV and YYDKDF (reference sequence). The CDR3 sequence is CATSRDFDGGEQYF. In DNA, the CDR3 is TGTGCCACCAGCAGAGATTTTGACGGGGGCGAGCAGTACTTC.

V is TRBV7-9 and J is TRBJ1-4; unclear D gene. The CDR3 has 16 residues. Per the germline V gene, CDR1 is SEHNR and CDR2 is FQNEAQ (reference sequence). Trimming cost V 5 bases and J 7 bases, with 20 bases left between them. The CDR3 sequence: CASSLRSEGLIEKLFF. The CDR3 DNA reads as TGTGCCAGCAGCCTTCGATCTGAGGGCTTGATTGAAAAACTGTTTTTT. The entire variable domain, with the rest obtained from reference TRBV7-9 and TRBJ1-4, is as follows: DTGVSQNPRHKITKRGQNVTFRCDPISEHNRLYWYRQTLGQGPEFLTYFQNEAQLEKSRLLSDRFSAERPKGSFSTLEIQRTEQGDSAMYLCASSLRSEGLIEKLFFGSGTQLSVL.